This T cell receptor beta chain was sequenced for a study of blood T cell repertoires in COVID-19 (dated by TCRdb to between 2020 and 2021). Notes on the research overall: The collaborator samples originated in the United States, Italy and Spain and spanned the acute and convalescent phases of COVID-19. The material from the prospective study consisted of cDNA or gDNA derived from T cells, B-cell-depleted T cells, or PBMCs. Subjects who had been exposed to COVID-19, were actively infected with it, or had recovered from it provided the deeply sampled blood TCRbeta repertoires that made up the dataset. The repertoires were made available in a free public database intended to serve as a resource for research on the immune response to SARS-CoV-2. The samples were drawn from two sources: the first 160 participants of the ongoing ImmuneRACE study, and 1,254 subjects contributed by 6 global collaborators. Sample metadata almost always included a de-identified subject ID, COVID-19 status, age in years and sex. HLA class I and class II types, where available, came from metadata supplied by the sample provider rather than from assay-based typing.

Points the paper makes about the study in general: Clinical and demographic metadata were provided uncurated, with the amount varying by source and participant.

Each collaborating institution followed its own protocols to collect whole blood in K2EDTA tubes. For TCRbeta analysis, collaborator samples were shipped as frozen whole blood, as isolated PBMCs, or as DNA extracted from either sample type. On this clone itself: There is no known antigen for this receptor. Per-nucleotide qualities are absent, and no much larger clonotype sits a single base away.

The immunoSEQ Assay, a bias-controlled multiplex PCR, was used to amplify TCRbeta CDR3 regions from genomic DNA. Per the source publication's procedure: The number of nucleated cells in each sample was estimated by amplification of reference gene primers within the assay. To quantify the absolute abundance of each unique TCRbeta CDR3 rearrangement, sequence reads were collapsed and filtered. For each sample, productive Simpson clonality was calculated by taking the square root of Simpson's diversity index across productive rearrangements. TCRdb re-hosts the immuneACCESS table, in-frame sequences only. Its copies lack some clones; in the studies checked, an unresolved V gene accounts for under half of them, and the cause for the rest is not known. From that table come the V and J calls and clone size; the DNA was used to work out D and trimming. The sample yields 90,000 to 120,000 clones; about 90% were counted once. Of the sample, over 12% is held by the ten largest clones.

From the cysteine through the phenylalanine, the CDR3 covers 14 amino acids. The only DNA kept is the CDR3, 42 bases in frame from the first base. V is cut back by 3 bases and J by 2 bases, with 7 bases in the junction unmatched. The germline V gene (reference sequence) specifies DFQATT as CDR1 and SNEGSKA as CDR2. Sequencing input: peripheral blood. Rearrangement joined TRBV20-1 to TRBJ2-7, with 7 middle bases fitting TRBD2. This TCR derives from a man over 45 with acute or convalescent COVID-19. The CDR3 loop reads CSASLPSGPYEQYF. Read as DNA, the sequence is TGCAGTGCTAGTTTGCCTAGCGGTCCCTACGAGCAGTACTTC.